This T cell receptor (beta chain) was sequenced during a study of T cell responses to AZD1222 COVID-19 vaccine. Whole-study results and caveats: Baseline serology detected seropositivity in only a handful of AZD1222 recipients. Two AZD1222 doses significantly raised spike-specific TCR breadth and depth over controls.

The CDR3 totals 12 residues. Germline lookup yields CDR1 SGHNT and CDR2 YENEEA. Deletions cut 5 bases from V and 6 bases from J, with 9 bases between. Profiling relied on immunoSEQ multiplex PCR, and the TCRdb table lists in-frame clones only, not all of them. Of 100,000 or so clones detected, approximately 84% appear once; the ten largest clones hold 16%. Note on this clone: The antigen is undetermined.

This sequence was found in an adult in good health. V and J are TRBV11-3 and TRBJ2-3; no reliable D call. The sample in question was peripheral blood, obtained on day 0 of AZD1222 vaccination. The CDR3 region is CASSQDQDTQYF. The CDR3 DNA follows: TGTGCCAGCAGCCAAGACCAGGATACGCAGTATTTT.